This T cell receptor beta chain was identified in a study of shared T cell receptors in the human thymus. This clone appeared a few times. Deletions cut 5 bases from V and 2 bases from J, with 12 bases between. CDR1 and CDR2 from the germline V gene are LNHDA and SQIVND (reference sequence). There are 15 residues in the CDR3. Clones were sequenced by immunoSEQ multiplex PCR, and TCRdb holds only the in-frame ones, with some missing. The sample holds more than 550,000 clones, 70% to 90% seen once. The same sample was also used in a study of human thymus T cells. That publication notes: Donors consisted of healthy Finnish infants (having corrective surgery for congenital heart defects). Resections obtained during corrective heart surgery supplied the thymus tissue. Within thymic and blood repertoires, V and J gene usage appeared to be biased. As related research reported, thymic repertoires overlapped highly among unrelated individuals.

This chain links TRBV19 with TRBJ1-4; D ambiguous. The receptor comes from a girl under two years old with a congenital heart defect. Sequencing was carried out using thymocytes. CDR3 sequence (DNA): TGTGCCAGTAGTGTCCTAGCGTTGACTAATGAAAAACTGTTTTTT. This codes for CASSVLALTNEKLFF. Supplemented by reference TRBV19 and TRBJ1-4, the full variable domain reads DGGITQSPKYLFRKEGQNVTLSCEQNLNHDAMYWYRQDPGQGLRLIYYSQIVNDFQKGDIAEGYSVSREKKESFPLTVTSAQKNPTAFYLCASSVLALTNEKLFFGSGTQLSVL.